A selection of T cell receptor beta chains follows, all from one sample in a study of T cell responses to AZD1222 COVID-19 vaccine. Clones were read by immunoSEQ multiplex PCR, and TCRdb kept only the in-frame ones, dropping some. The sample holds more than 90,000 clones, more than 70% seen once. Sequenced here: peripheral blood, sampled on day 0 of AZD1222 vaccination. Receptors originate from an adult in good health. CDR3s include the opening cysteine and the closing phenylalanine or tryptophan. Each record gives: V gene, clone size, J gene, D gene, CDR3 DNA, CDR3 protein. D genes are given only for firm matches. Expanded clones get a size class; other rows say once, few or many, or leave the size out.

>TRBV29-1|-|TRBJ2-7|-
TGCAGCGTTGAAATCGGACCGTACTACGAGCAGTACTTC
CSVEIGPYYEQYF
>TRBV5-6|-|TRBJ1-4|-
TGTGCCAGCAGCTTGGTAACTAATGAAAAACTGTTTTTT
CASSLVTNEKLFF
>TRBV19|once|TRBJ1-4|-
TGTGCCAGTAGTATCTGGCGCGTCGCAACTAATGAAAAACTGTTTTTT
CASSIWRVATNEKLFF
>TRBV28|-|TRBJ1-1|-
TGTGCCAGCAGTTTATTATCAGCGATCCGCGTTATGAACACTGAAGCTTTCTTT
CASSLLSAIRVMNTEAFF
>TRBV19|-|TRBJ2-5|TRBD1
TGTGCCAGTAGTATAGGAGACAGGGAATGGGAGACCCAGTACTTC
CASSIGDREWETQYF
>TRBV29-1|-|TRBJ2-3|-
TGCAGCCTTACGGGCCGTGGTGTTTACACAGATACGCAGTATTTT
CSLTGRGVYTDTQYF
>TRBV30|-|TRBJ2-2|TRBD2
TGTGCCTGGAAGTATTCACTAGCGGGAGTCGGGGAGCTGTTTTTT
CAWKYSLAGVGELFF
>TRBV7-2|-|TRBJ1-5|TRBD1
TGTGCCAGCAGCACCCGACAGGGGGATCAGCCCCAGCATTTT
CASSTRQGDQPQHF
>TRBV9|-|TRBJ2-7|-
TGTGCCAGCAGCGTAGGGGGTCGGCAGGGCTACGAGCAGTACTTC
CASSVGGRQGYEQYF
>TRBV9|-|TRBJ2-5|TRBD1
TGTGCCAGCACCCCCAGCTTACAGGGGCCACTTTTCCAAGAGACCCAGTACTTC
CASTPSLQGPLFQETQYF
>TRBV6-6|-|TRBJ1-1|TRBD1
TGTGCCAGCAGCTATCGGACAGGGGAGGAAGCTTTCTTT
CASSYRTGEEAFF
>TRBV4-2|-|TRBJ1-5|TRBD1
TGTGCCAGCAGCCCGGGGACAGGCCATCAGCCCCAGCATTTT
CASSPGTGHQPQHF
>TRBV7-2|once|TRBJ2-1|-
TGTGCCAGCAGCTTAGTGGGCGGGATCTCCTACAATGAGCAGTTCTTC
CASSLVGGISYNEQFF
>TRBV7-9|-|TRBJ2-1|-
TGTGCCAGCAGCCGACCCGCTAACTCCTACAATGAGCAGTTCTTC
CASSRPANSYNEQFF
>TRBV7-8|-|TRBJ2-7|-
TGTGCCAGCAGCCCACAATCCGGGACATCATCCTACGAGCAGTACTTC
CASSPQSGTSSYEQYF
>TRBV29-1|-|TRBJ2-1|-
TGCAGCGTTGTGGGGTTTGGGCGAACTTCTGGCAATGAGCAGTTCTTC
CSVVGFGRTSGNEQFF
>TRBV6-2/TRBV6-3|few|TRBJ2-7|-
TGTGCCAGCAGCCCCCCGCGAAGCCTCGAGCAGTACTTC
CASSPPRSLEQYF
>TRBV7-9|-|TRBJ1-1|-
TGTGCCAGCAGTGAGTTGATGAACACTGAAGCTTTCTTT
CASSELMNTEAFF
>TRBV5-4|-|TRBJ2-3|-
TGTGCCAGCACCCCCGGTGGGAGGGGGAGGACAGATACGCAGTATTTT
CASTPGGRGRTDTQYF
>TRBV27|-|TRBJ2-7|TRBD1
TGTGCCAGCAGTTTGGGACAGGGGGCCTACGAGCAGTACTTC
CASSLGQGAYEQYF
>TRBV25-1|-|TRBJ1-5|-
TGTGCCAGCAGTGGCCCGGTAGATCCAGCCCAGCATTTT
CASSGPVDPAQHF
>TRBV19|-|TRBJ1-1|-
TGTGCCAGTAGTGGAACTGGGATCAACACTGAAGCTTTCTTT
CASSGTGINTEAFF
>TRBV10-3|-|TRBJ1-2|-
TGTGCCATCAGTGGCCGACACCGATATGGCTACACCTTC
CAISGRHRYGYTF
>TRBV29-1|-|TRBJ1-2|-
TGCAGCGTTGAAGTCTCGACAGGCTATGGCTACACCTTC
CSVEVSTGYGYTF
>TRBV28|-|TRBJ1-4|-
TGTGCCAGCAGCGACCCTCGGACGGGGGGCAATGAAAAACTGTTTTTT
CASSDPRTGGNEKLFF
>TRBV28|-|TRBJ2-7|TRBD2
TGTGCCAGCAGTTTAGTGACCCTAGCGGGGAGGGACGAGCAGTACTTC
CASSLVTLAGRDEQYF
>TRBV15|-|TRBJ1-2|-
TGTGCCACCAGCAGAGATAGGGCAGGGAATTATGGCTACACCTTC
CATSRDRAGNYGYTF
>TRBV7-9|-|TRBJ1-6|TRBD1
TGTGCCAGCAGCTCCGACAGGGAATCACCCCTCCACTTT
CASSSDRESPLHF
>TRBV12-3/TRBV12-4|-|TRBJ2-7|-
TGTGCCAGCAGTACGGACAGAAAAGGCGAGCAGTACTTC
CASSTDRKGEQYF
>TRBV3-1/TRBV3-2|-|TRBJ1-2|TRBD1
TGTGCCAGCAGCCAAGATCGACAGGGAAGAGGCGGCTACACCTTC
CASSQDRQGRGGYTF
>TRBV14|-|TRBJ1-6|-
TGTGCCAGCAGTAGGACCCCCGGTAATTCACCCCTCCACTTT
CASSRTPGNSPLHF
>TRBV29-1|-|TRBJ1-2|TRBD1
TGCAGCGTTGGCCCTTCTGGACAGGTGTCGCTCGCCTATGGCTACACCTTC
CSVGPSGQVSLAYGYTF
>TRBV19|-|TRBJ2-1|-
TGTGCCAGTCGTTTCTTCGACAATGAGCAGTTCTTC
CASRFFDNEQFF
>TRBV21-1|-|TRBJ2-7|-
TGTGCCAGCAGCAGACATGGTGCGAGTCGAATGCGTCTCGAGCAGTACTTC
CASSRHGASRMRLEQYF
>TRBV3-1/TRBV3-2|-|TRBJ2-3|-
TGTGCCAGCAGCCATACAGGAGGTAGCACAGATACGCAGTATTTT
CASSHTGGSTDTQYF
>TRBV5-1|-|TRBJ1-1|TRBD1
TGCGCCAGCAGACACGACAGGGACACTGAAGCTTTCTTT
CASRHDRDTEAFF
>TRBV28|medium-sized|TRBJ2-1|-
TGTGCCAGCAGTTTATCCGGACACAATGAGCAGTTCTTC
CASSLSGHNEQFF
>TRBV7-2|-|TRBJ1-2|-
TGTGCCAGCAGCTTAAACAAGGACAACTATGGCTACACCTTC
CASSLNKDNYGYTF
>TRBV5-5|few|TRBJ1-1|TRBD1
TGTGCCAGCAGCTTGCAGGTTTGGACAGGAAGTTCTAGTGAAGCTTTCTTT
CASSLQVWTGSSSEAFF
>TRBV19|once|TRBJ1-4|TRBD1
TGTGCCAGTAGTACATCGACAGGGTGGAGTGAAAAACTGTTTTTT
CASSTSTGWSEKLFF
>TRBV27|-|TRBJ2-7|TRBD2
TGTGCCAGCAGTATTGGACGGGGGGGTCCCTACGAGCAGTACTTC
CASSIGRGGPYEQYF
>TRBV28|once|TRBJ1-4|-
TGTGCCAGCAGTTTCCGCGCCCTAAATGAAAAACTGTTTTTT
CASSFRALNEKLFF
>TRBV4-2|-|TRBJ1-2|-
TGTGCCAGCAGCCAAGATTTCGGAAGTTATGGCTACACCTTC
CASSQDFGSYGYTF
>TRBV24-1|-|TRBJ2-7|-
TGTGCCACCAGTGACCCCTTACAAGGCTACGAGCAGTACTTC
CATSDPLQGYEQYF
>TRBV6-5|few|TRBJ2-3|-
TGTGCCAGCAGTTCCTACCGACAGATTACTACAGATACGCAGTATTTT
CASSSYRQITTDTQYF
>TRBV27|-|TRBJ2-7|-
TGTGCCAGCAGTCACCGGGACACTTTCTACGAGCAGTACTTC
CASSHRDTFYEQYF
>TRBV10-3|-|TRBJ1-3|-
TGTGCCGCGGGGGAAAAGGGGACCGCCGGACCTGGAAACACCATATATTTT
CAAGEKGTAGPGNTIYF
>TRBV5-1|-|TRBJ1-5|TRBD1
TGCGCCAGCAGCTTTGGGACAGAAAATCAGCCCCAGCATTTT
CASSFGTENQPQHF
>TRBV7-2|-|TRBJ2-2|-
TGTGCCAGCAGCTTAGTGCTAGGGGGTAACACCGGGGAGCTGTTTTTT
CASSLVLGGNTGELFF
>TRBV5-8|-|TRBJ1-3|-
TGTGCCAGCAGTGGGTCCGCCGAACTCTCTGGAAACACCATATATTTT
CASSGSAELSGNTIYF
>TRBV20-1|-|TRBJ2-7|-
TGCAGTGCGCGGACGCTCTACGAGCAGTACTTC
CSARTLYEQYF
>TRBV28|-|TRBJ2-1|TRBD2
TGTGCCAGCAGCCCCACTAGCGGGAGCTACAATGAGCAGTTCTTC
CASSPTSGSYNEQFF
>TRBV29-1|-|TRBJ1-1|-
TGCAGCGTCGGCGGGGGGATTGACACTGAAGCTTTCTTT
CSVGGGIDTEAFF